This T cell receptor (beta chain) came from a study of shared clonotypes between healthy human individuals. Overall study: Every donor yielded three CD4 naive, three CD4 memory, two CD8 naive and one CD8 memory plate.

In replicate PCRs of sorted subsets, approximately 210 ng DNA, approximately 28,000 T cell genomes, was used. Per the original data handling: ImmunoSEQ only sent back junction sequences with no quality scores, so filtering was done differently. Profiled with immunoSEQ multiplex PCR; TCRdb holds only in-frame clones, not every one. The DNA was the basis for D and trimming; V, J and clone size are from that table. The sample lists roughly 2.5 million clones; approximately 94% were seen once. A note on this clone: Its antigen is not identified.

Germline CDR1 SNHLY, CDR2 FYNNEI. The CDR3 spans 14 residues. The ends lost 3 bases at V and 4 bases at J; junction bases unmatched: 4. Whole-study results and caveats: All-four-donor shared clonotypes had higher generation probabilities than non-shared clonotypes did.

The gene calls are TRBV2 and TRBJ1-2; 8 positions agree with TRBD1. The TCR was taken from a man aged 18 to 30 in good health. Source material: naive CD4+ T cells sorted from blood. Specified subset: CD45RA+ positively selected. The CDR3 nucleotides are TGTGCCAGCAGTGATAGACAGGGGCGCTATGGCTACACCTTC. This codes for CASSDRQGRYGYTF.